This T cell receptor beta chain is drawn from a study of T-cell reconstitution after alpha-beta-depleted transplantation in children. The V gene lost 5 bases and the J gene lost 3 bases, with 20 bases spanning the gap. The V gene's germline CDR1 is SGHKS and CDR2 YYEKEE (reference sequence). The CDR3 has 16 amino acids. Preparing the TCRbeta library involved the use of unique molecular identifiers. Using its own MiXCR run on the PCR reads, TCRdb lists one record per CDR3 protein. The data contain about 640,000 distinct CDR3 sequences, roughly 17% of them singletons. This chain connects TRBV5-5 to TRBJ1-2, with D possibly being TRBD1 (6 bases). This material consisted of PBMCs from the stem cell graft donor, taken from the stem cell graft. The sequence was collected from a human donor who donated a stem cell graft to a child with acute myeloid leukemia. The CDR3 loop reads CASRVQGGYGDYGYTF. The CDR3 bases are TGTGCCAGCAGGGTACAGGGAGGGTATGGTGACTATGGCTACACCTTC. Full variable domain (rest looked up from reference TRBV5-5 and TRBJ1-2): DAGVTQSPTHLIKTRGQQVTLRCSPISGHKSVSWYQQVLGQGPQFIFQYYEKEERGRGNFPDRFSARQFPNYSSELNVNALLLGDSALYLCASRVQGGYGDYGYTFGSGTRLTVV.